A selection of T cell receptor beta chains follows, all from one sample in a study of lymphopenia after photon versus proton radiotherapy. Some clones are missing from TCRdb's copy, which holds only in-frame ones; the method was immunoSEQ multiplex PCR. This table has almost 25,000 clones, roughly four fifths appearing once. Sequencing used peripheral blood, obtained from a patient treated with proton-based radiotherapy. Receptors originate from a woman in her seventies with pancreatic cancer. The CDR3 runs from the conserved cysteine through the conserved F or W. D genes are given only for firm matches. Only some rows state a clone size, as once, few, many or a class for expanded clones.

size,J,D,V,CDR3,DNA
-,TRBJ2-2,-,TRBV14,CASSQARSGELFF,TGTGCCAGCAGCCAAGCTCGATCCGGGGAGCTGTTTTTT
-,TRBJ1-1,-,TRBV18,CASSLNSGATEAFF,TGTGCCAGCTCACTCAATTCGGGGGCCACTGAAGCTTTCTTT
once,TRBJ2-1,TRBD2,TRBV9,CASSEGLAGGYHDEQFF,TGTGCCAGCAGCGAGGGACTAGCGGGAGGGTATCACGATGAGCAGTTCTTC
-,TRBJ1-6,-,TRBV4-3,CASSQAPSGLSYSPLHF,TGCGCCAGCAGCCAAGCCCCCTCGGGACTGTCATATTCACCCCTCCACTTT
once,TRBJ2-7,TRBD1,TRBV6-1,CASSKWTGTGYEQYF,TGTGCCAGCAGTAAATGGACAGGGACCGGGTACGAGCAGTACTTC
-,TRBJ2-3,-,TRBV5-1,CASSASGPSTDTQYF,TGCGCCAGCAGTGCATCCGGCCCCAGCACAGATACGCAGTATTTT
-,TRBJ2-5,TRBD2,TRBV5-4,CASSIAGVQETQYF,TGTGCCAGCAGCATAGCGGGAGTTCAAGAGACCCAGTACTTC
-,TRBJ1-5,-,TRBV7-8,CASSFVGISNQPQHF,TGTGCCAGCAGCTTCGTCGGGATTAGCAATCAGCCCCAGCATTTT
-,TRBJ2-1,-,TRBV27,CASSARNPYNEQFF,TGTGCCAGCAGTGCAAGAAACCCCTACAATGAGCAGTTCTTC
-,TRBJ2-3,-,TRBV14,CASSQDRRTYHVF,TGTGCCAGCAGCCAAGATCGACGGACTTACCATGTTTTT
-,TRBJ1-2,-,TRBV25-1,CASSGRRGGSGYTF,TGTGCCAGCAGTGGACGTCGTGGGGGTAGTGGCTACACCTTC
-,TRBJ2-5,-,TRBV18,CASSQRLARGHQETQYF,TGTGCCAGCTCACAAAGGCTAGCCCGAGGGCACCAAGAGACCCAGTACTTC
-,TRBJ2-7,-,TRBV30,CAWSVRGVSYEQYF,TGTGCCTGGAGTGTACGTGGGGTCTCCTACGAGCAGTACTTC
-,TRBJ2-2,TRBD1,TRBV25-1,CATSPGQGDTGELFF,TGTGCCACCTCCCCAGGACAGGGGGACACCGGGGAGCTGTTTTTT
-,TRBJ2-2,TRBD2,TRBV2,CASSEALAGLAGELFF,TGTGCCAGCAGTGAAGCGCTAGCGGGCCTAGCCGGGGAGCTGTTTTTT
-,TRBJ2-3,TRBD2,TRBV5-1,CASSLGFGGLTSGSTGTDTQYF,TGCGCCAGCAGCTTGGGGTTCGGGGGATTGACTAGCGGGAGCACCGGCACAGATACGCAGTATTTT
-,TRBJ2-1,-,TRBV10-2,CASRPPGSYNEQFF,TGCGCCAGCAGACCCCCGGGCTCCTACAATGAGCAGTTCTTC
-,TRBJ2-7,-,TRBV9,CASTRGTFSYEQYF,TGTGCCAGCACTCGGGGGACATTTTCCTACGAGCAGTACTTC
-,TRBJ2-7,TRBD1,TRBV10-2,CAIIPGQGSYEQYF,TGCGCCATCATTCCGGGACAGGGGTCCTACGAGCAGTACTTC
-,TRBJ2-1,TRBD2,TRBV28,CASSLLTSGSFEQFF,TGTGCCAGCAGTTTATTGACTAGCGGGAGCTTTGAGCAGTTCTTC
few,TRBJ2-2,-,TRBV9,CASSAVGQPTGELFF,TGTGCCAGCAGCGCAGTAGGGCAGCCCACCGGGGAGCTGTTTTTT
few,TRBJ2-2,-,TRBV6-6,CASILDTGELFF,TGTGCCAGCATCTTAGACACCGGGGAGCTGTTTTTT
-,TRBJ2-7,TRBD1,TRBV28,CASYRGDRVLGEQYF,TGTGCCAGCTACAGGGGGGACAGGGTCTTGGGCGAGCAGTACTTC
-,TRBJ1-1,-,TRBV9,CASSVGLGFENTEAFF,TGTGCCAGCAGCGTAGGGTTGGGGTTTGAGAACACTGAAGCTTTCTTT
-,TRBJ2-7,TRBD2,TRBV19,CASSITTSGRGEQYF,TGTGCCAGTAGTATAACTACTAGCGGGAGAGGCGAGCAGTACTTC
-,TRBJ2-1,-,TRBV4-2,CASSRGTGAGSPNEQFF,TGTGCCAGCAGCCGAGGTACGGGGGCGGGATCTCCCAATGAGCAGTTCTTC
-,TRBJ2-6,TRBD1,TRBV7-9,CASSPRDRPQVLTF,TGTGCCAGCAGTCCCAGGGACAGGCCCCAGGTCCTGACTTTC
once,TRBJ2-1,-,TRBV19,CASSRGGTNYNEQFF,TGTGCCAGTAGTAGAGGGGGTACAAACTACAATGAGCAGTTCTTC
-,TRBJ1-1,-,TRBV7-2,CASSLEDRYEAFF,TGTGCCAGCAGCTTAGAGGACCGGTACGAAGCTTTCTTT
-,TRBJ2-1,-,TRBV4-2,CASSSHVDNEQFF,TGTGCCAGCAGCAGTCACGTCGACAATGAGCAGTTCTTC
-,TRBJ1-5,TRBD1,TRBV30,CAWGQGGQPQHF,TGTGCCTGGGGACAGGGCGGGCAGCCCCAGCATTTT
-,TRBJ2-5,TRBD2,TRBV7-3,CASSSTSGGETQYF,TGTGCCAGCAGCTCCACTAGCGGGGGAGAGACCCAGTACTTC
once,TRBJ1-1,-,TRBV2,CASSLTVNTEAFF,TGTGCCAGCAGCCTAACGGTGAACACTGAAGCTTTCTTT
-,TRBJ1-6,-,TRBV28,CASSLGQLPPLSSYNSPLHF,TGTGCCAGCAGTTTAGGACAACTCCCCCCTCTCAGCTCCTATAATTCACCCCTCCACTTT
-,TRBJ1-2,TRBD1,TRBV7-2,CASSSVDRGSYGYTF,TGTGCCAGCAGCTCCGTAGACAGGGGGAGCTATGGCTACACCTTC
-,TRBJ1-2,TRBD1,TRBV12-5,CASGPDRGRAAYGYTF,TGTGCTAGTGGTCCCGACAGGGGGCGAGCCGCCTATGGCTACACCTTC
-,TRBJ1-1,-,TRBV18,CASSPPKGGNTEAFF,TGTGCCAGCTCACCACCGAAGGGGGGGAACACTGAAGCTTTCTTT
few,TRBJ2-1,-,TRBV5-1,CASSLIDSYNEQFF,TGCGCCAGCAGCCTGATCGACAGCTACAATGAGCAGTTCTTC
-,TRBJ1-5,-,TRBV27,CASSPRGEPQHF,TGTGCCAGCAGTCCCCGTGGGGAGCCCCAGCATTTT
-,TRBJ2-7,TRBD2,TRBV10-2,CASAGTSGPYEQYF,TGCGCCAGCGCCGGGACTAGCGGGCCCTACGAGCAGTACTTC
-,TRBJ2-5,TRBD2,TRBV5-4,CASSLSFRAGGETQYF,TGTGCCAGCAGCTTGTCTTTTCGAGCGGGAGGAGAGACCCAGTACTTC
-,TRBJ2-1,TRBD1,TRBV28,CASSMSRDRKNEQFF,TGTGCCAGCAGTATGTCCCGGGACAGGAAGAATGAGCAGTTCTTC
once,TRBJ2-1,TRBD1,TRBV18,CASSPGQGSSYNEQFF,TGTGCCAGCTCCCCCGGACAGGGGAGCTCCTACAATGAGCAGTTCTTC
-,TRBJ1-3,-,TRBV15,CATWSGSSGNTIYF,TGTGCCACCTGGTCAGGCAGCTCTGGAAACACCATATATTTT
-,TRBJ1-1,-,TRBV4-2,CASSLRGGVGNTEAFF,TGTGCCAGCAGCCTCCGGGGGGGAGTAGGGAACACTGAAGCTTTCTTT